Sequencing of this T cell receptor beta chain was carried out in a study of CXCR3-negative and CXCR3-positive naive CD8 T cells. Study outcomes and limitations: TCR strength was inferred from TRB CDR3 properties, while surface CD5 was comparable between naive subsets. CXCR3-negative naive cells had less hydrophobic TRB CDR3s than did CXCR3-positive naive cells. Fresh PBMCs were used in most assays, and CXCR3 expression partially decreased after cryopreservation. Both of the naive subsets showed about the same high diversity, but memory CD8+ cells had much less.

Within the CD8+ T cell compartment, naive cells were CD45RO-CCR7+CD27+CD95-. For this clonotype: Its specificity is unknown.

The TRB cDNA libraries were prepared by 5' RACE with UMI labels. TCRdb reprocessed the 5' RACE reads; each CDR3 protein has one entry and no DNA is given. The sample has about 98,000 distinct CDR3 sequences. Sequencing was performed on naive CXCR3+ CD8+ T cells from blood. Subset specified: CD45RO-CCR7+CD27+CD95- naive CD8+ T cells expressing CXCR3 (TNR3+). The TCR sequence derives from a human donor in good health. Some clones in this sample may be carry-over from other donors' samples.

This CDR3 reads CASSEGSGGYTDTQYF. The chain links TRBV2 to TRBJ2-3; TCRdb calls TRBD2, which cannot be checked without DNA. Germline values: CDR1 SNHLY, CDR2 FYNNEI. The CDR3 runs to 16 residues.